The table lists the clone carrying this T cell receptor (beta chain) with many counts. Its antigen is as yet unknown. Germline CDR1 reads SGHRS; CDR2 reads YFSETQ. The CDR3 is made up of 15 amino acids. The V gene lost 0 bases and the J gene lost 6 bases, with 12 bases spanning the gap. Time point here: patch test 1, 2 weeks after DPC sensitization. Treatment given: therapeutic diphenylcyclopropenone sensitization with weekly scalp DPC. TCRdb ran MiXCR on the RACE reads and lists one entry per CDR3 protein. This table holds about 56,000 distinct CDR3 sequences, 9.3% found once. This specimen belongs to a study of human T cells and chemical hapten exposure. Across the whole study: Chiefly female patients presented with alopecia areata, totalis or universalis. Slight differences in pooled library volume were the main source of varying TCR yields across samples.

Study-level results: With patch test score, the counts of PT1 expanded TCRs showed a positive correlation. Significantly more large CDR3 similarity clusters were formed by expanded TCRs than by controls.

The receptor's source is a woman between 40 and 50 years old with alopecia areata. Some clones in this sample may be carry-over from other donors' samples. The J gene is TRBJ2-2, the V gene TRBV5-1; D remains unclear. Sequenced material: whole blood, taken in connection with sensitization to the hapten diphenylcyclopropenone (DPC). The CDR3 spells CASSLGHSKAGELFF. CDR3 bases: TGCGCCAGCAGCTTGGGACACTCGAAGGCCGGGGAGCTGTTTTTT.